These T cell receptor beta chains were read from a single sample in a study of immune evolution from preneoplasia to lung adenocarcinoma. Assay used: immunoSEQ multiplex PCR; TCRdb lists only in-frame clones, some missing. Of a few thousand clones in the sample, roughly 80% were seen once. Sequences were obtained from FFPE adjacent normal lung tissue. The receptors were sampled from an older person with lung adenocarcinoma. The CDR3 runs from the conserved cysteine through the conserved F or W. Each record gives: CDR3 length, D gene, J gene, clone size, V gene, CDR3 protein, CDR3 DNA. A D gene is named only where the DNA matches it firmly. Clone size appears in some rows only: once, few, many, or a class for an expanded clone.

>15|NA|TRBJ1-4|NA|TRBV7-2
CASSLRQATNEKLFF
TGTGCCAGCAGCTTAAGGCAGGCAACTAATGAAAAACTGTTTTTT
>13|TRBD1|TRBJ2-7|NA|TRBV30
CAWKWDREGEQYF
TGTGCCTGGAAGTGGGACAGGGAAGGCGAGCAGTACTTC
>15|NA|TRBJ1-5|NA|TRBV11-2
CASSREAGSNQPQHF
TGTGCCAGCAGCCGCGAGGCTGGTAGCAATCAGCCCCAGCATTTT
>17|TRBD1|TRBJ1-4|NA|TRBV4-1
CASSHSPGTGEGEKLFF
TGCGCCAGCAGCCACTCTCCCGGGACAGGGGAAGGGGAAAAACTGTTTTTT
>13|NA|TRBJ2-7|NA|TRBV5-1
CASSLKGPYEQYF
TGCGCCAGCAGCCTGAAGGGCCCCTACGAGCAGTACTTC
>16|TRBD2|TRBJ2-1|NA|TRBV11-3
CASSFSAGGIGNEQFF
TGTGCCAGCAGCTTCTCAGCGGGAGGGATCGGCAATGAGCAGTTCTTC
>15|NA|TRBJ1-1|NA|TRBV5-1
CASSSGLFQDTEAFF
TGCGCCAGCAGCTCCGGACTCTTTCAGGACACTGAAGCTTTCTTT
>15|NA|TRBJ2-5|NA|TRBV18
CASSPEVVFQETQYF
TGTGCCAGCTCACCAGAAGTTGTTTTTCAGGAGACCCAGTACTTC
>13|TRBD2|TRBJ2-1|NA|TRBV10-3
CAVGGRGLDEQFF
TGTGCCGTGGGTGGGAGGGGCCTCGATGAGCAGTTCTTC
>15|TRBD2|TRBJ2-3|NA|TRBV7-2
CASSLLAGPTDTQYF
TGTGCCAGCAGCTTGCTAGCGGGACCCACAGATACGCAGTATTTT
>13|NA|TRBJ1-3|NA|TRBV7-3
CASSPQAGNTIYF
TGTGCCAGCAGCCCCCAAGCCGGAAACACCATATATTTT
>15|NA|TRBJ1-3|NA|TRBV5-6
CASSLNWVDGNTIYF
TGTGCCAGCAGCTTAAACTGGGTAGATGGAAACACCATATATTTT
>15|TRBD1|TRBJ1-4|few|TRBV7-8
CASSSTGRGGEKLFF
TGTGCCAGCAGCTCGACAGGGCGAGGAGGTGAAAAACTGTTTTTT
>14|NA|TRBJ2-5|NA|TRBV11-3
CASSLDRGGETQYF
TGTGCCAGCAGCTTAGATCGGGGCGGGGAGACCCAGTACTTC
>12|NA|TRBJ2-7|NA|TRBV6-5
CASSYSTDEEYF
TGTGCCAGCAGTTACTCCACCGACGAGGAGTACTTC
>13|NA|TRBJ2-7|NA|TRBV7-2
CASSLEVQNEQYF
TGTGCCAGCAGCTTAGAGGTCCAGAACGAGCAGTACTTC
>13|NA|TRBJ2-5|NA|TRBV6-6
CASSYGSLETQYF
TGTGCCAGCAGTTACGGCAGTTTGGAGACCCAGTACTTC
>13|NA|TRBJ2-3|NA|TRBV5-1
CASSSPGDDTQYF
TGCGCCAGCAGCTCCCCAGGGGACGATACGCAGTATTTT
>17|TRBD2|TRBJ2-1|NA|TRBV27
CASSQGLAGSSYNEQFF
TGTGCCAGCAGTCAGGGACTAGCGGGATCGTCCTACAATGAGCAGTTCTTC
>16|NA|TRBJ1-3|NA|TRBV7-8
CASSPWDIYSGNTIYF
TGTGCCAGCAGCCCTTGGGACATTTACTCTGGAAACACCATATATTTT
>15|TRBD1|TRBJ1-5|NA|TRBV6-6
CASRSQGHSNQPQHF
TGTGCCAGCAGGTCACAGGGGCATAGCAATCAGCCCCAGCATTTT
>12|NA|TRBJ1-1|NA|TRBV28
CASSLVGGKAFF
TGTGCCAGCAGTCTGGTCGGGGGGAAAGCTTTCTTT
>16|TRBD1|TRBJ1-1|once|TRBV30
CAWRQLVTGGHTEAFF
TGTGCCTGGAGGCAGCTCGTGACAGGGGGCCATACTGAAGCTTTCTTT
>14|NA|TRBJ2-3|NA|TRBV18
CASSHRQGTDTQYF
TGTGCCAGCTCACACCGCCAGGGTACAGATACGCAGTATTTT
>16|TRBD1|TRBJ2-1|NA|TRBV6-6
CASRRKTGGQNNEQFF
TGTGCCAGCAGAAGGAAGACAGGGGGCCAGAACAATGAGCAGTTCTTC
>15|NA|TRBJ2-1|NA|TRBV5-1
CASSSSGFSYNEQFF
TGCGCCAGCAGCTCGTCAGGGTTTAGCTACAATGAGCAGTTCTTC
>16|TRBD1|TRBJ1-1|NA|TRBV28
CASPRPGQGKAGEAFF
TGTGCCAGCCCTCGACCGGGACAGGGAAAGGCAGGTGAAGCTTTCTTT
>13|NA|TRBJ2-1|NA|TRBV29-1
CSVKGHFYNEQFF
TGCAGCGTGAAGGGACACTTTTACAATGAGCAGTTCTTC
>14|NA|TRBJ1-2|few|TRBV6-6
CASRPGGVNYGYTF
TGTGCCAGCAGGCCGGGGGGAGTTAACTATGGCTACACCTTC
>14|NA|TRBJ2-1|few|TRBV11-2
CASSPGAAYNEQFF
TGTGCCAGCAGCCCCGGGGCCGCCTACAATGAGCAGTTCTTC
>16|TRBD1|TRBJ2-7|NA|TRBV18
CASSPSGQGSSYEQYF
TGTGCCAGCTCACCATCAGGACAGGGGAGCTCCTACGAGCAGTACTTC
>13|NA|TRBJ1-2|few|TRBV30
CAWSTRGGYGYTF
TGTGCCTGGAGTACGAGGGGAGGGTATGGCTACACCTTC
>15|NA|TRBJ2-2|NA|TRBV9
CASSVGRPGTGELFF
TGTGCCAGCAGCGTGGGTCGGCCTGGTACCGGGGAGCTGTTTTTT
>13|NA|TRBJ2-5|NA|TRBV9
CASSVVVGETQYF
TGTGCCAGCAGCGTAGTGGTCGGGGAGACCCAGTACTTC
>12|NA|TRBJ2-7|NA|TRBV28
CASRRALKEQYF
TGTGCCAGCAGGAGGGCATTGAAGGAGCAGTACTTC
>13|NA|TRBJ1-2|NA|TRBV6-5
CASSYSRSYGYTF
TGTGCCAGCAGTTATTCCAGGTCCTATGGCTACACCTTC
>11|NA|TRBJ2-5|NA|TRBV14
CASSHQETQYF
TGTGCCAGCAGCCATCAGGAGACCCAGTACTTC
>15|TRBD2|TRBJ2-3|NA|TRBV29-1
CSVVGGGGSTDTQYF
TGCAGCGTTGTGGGCGGGGGGGGTAGCACAGATACGCAGTATTTT
>14|NA|TRBJ2-2|NA|TRBV9
CASSVVTNTGELFF
TGTGCCAGCAGCGTAGTGACGAACACCGGGGAGCTGTTTTTT
>17|NA|TRBJ2-7|NA|TRBV7-8
CASSLVPPDTHHYEQYF
TGTGCCAGCAGCTTAGTTCCTCCCGATACCCACCACTACGAGCAGTACTTC
>17|TRBD2|TRBJ2-1|NA|TRBV10-3
CAISAQASGMRDNEQFF
TGTGCCATCAGTGCCCAGGCTAGCGGGATGAGGGACAATGAGCAGTTCTTC